This passage covers 21 T cell receptor beta chains from one sample sequenced in a study of blood T cell repertoires in COVID-19. The table came from immunoSEQ multiplex PCR; TCRdb's copy has only in-frame clones and leaves some out. The table lists over 70,000 clones, approximately 80% of them singletons. The specimen sequenced was peripheral blood. These receptors originate from a woman aged 55-70 years with acute or convalescent COVID-19.

This clone was seen a single time. This chain connects TRBV19 to TRBJ1-3, with D perhaps TRBD1 (6 bases). The V end was cut by 6 bases, the J end by 2 bases, with 11 bases between. The germline gives CDR1 LNHDA, CDR2 SQIVND (reference sequence). CDR3 length: 14 amino acids. The DNA of the CDR3 is TGTGCCAGTAGGATCCGGGACACTGGAAACACCATATATTTT. Its translation: CASRIRDTGNTIYF.

V and J are TRBV5-4 and TRBJ2-1; D is possibly TRBD2 (5 bases). The ends were cut back, 0 bases at V and 0 bases at J, with 10 bases in the middle. Germline CDR1 is SGHNT and CDR2 is YYREEE (reference sequence). The CDR3 sequence is 16 residues long. The CDR3 loop reads CASSLGSGSSYNEQFF. Written as DNA, the CDR3 is TGTGCCAGCAGCTTGGGGAGCGGATCCTCCTACAATGAGCAGTTCTTC.

This chain links TRBV15 with TRBJ2-1, with 13 nucleotides matching TRBD2. Germline CDR1 LNHNV, CDR2 YYDKDF (reference sequence). Trimming cost V 5 bases and J 7 bases; bases outside gene matches: 5. CDR3 length: 15 amino acids. The CDR3 loop reads CATSGGLAGINEQFF. CDR3 nucleotides: TGTGCCACCAGCGGGGGACTAGCGGGGATAAATGAGCAGTTCTTC.

CDR3 DNA sequence: TGTGCCAGCAGCCCCCGGACAGGGACCTACGAGCAGTACTTC. The encoded protein is CASSPRTGTYEQYF. The rearrangement links TRBV9 to TRBJ2-7, with 8 bases aligning to TRBD1. CDR1 is SGDLS and CDR2 is YYNGEE in the germline V gene. V lost 4 bases and J lost 2; bases outside the gene matches: 5. This CDR3 is built from 14 residues.

This clone was picked up a small number of times. The rearrangement uses TRBV7-2 and TRBJ1-3; D might be TRBD1 (6 bases). Trimming shortened V by 0 bases and J by 0 bases, and 15 bases separated the two germline ends. The CDR3 runs to 18 residues. Germline loops: CDR1 SGHTA, CDR2 FQGNSA. The CDR3: CASSLAPRRGGSGNTIYF. The DNA of the CDR3 is TGTGCCAGCAGCTTAGCCCCTCGTCGAGGGGGCTCTGGAAACACCATATATTTT.

The chain is built from TRBV25-1 and TRBJ1-1; D is uncertain. The CDR3 covers 13 residues. Germline V gene data show CDR1 as MGHDK and CDR2 as SYGVNS. The ends were cut back, 7 bases at V and 6 bases at J, with 15 bases in the middle. This CDR3 reads CASKPGGRAEAFF. The CDR3 region has the DNA TGTGCCAGCAAGCCCGGAGGGAGAGCTGAAGCTTTCTTT.

This clone has just a few counts. This chain uses TRBV7-8 with TRBJ1-1; D ambiguous. Germline CDR1 is SGHVS and CDR2 is FQNEAQ. This CDR3 has 15 residues. V lost 5 bases, J lost 3 bases, and 16 bases lay in between. CDR3 in amino acids: CASSPGGRRHTEAFF. CDR3 coding DNA: TGTGCCAGCAGCCCGGGAGGCAGGCGTCACACTGAAGCTTTCTTT.

CDR3 coding DNA: TGTGCCAGCAGCTTAGGGTCTAGCGGGAGCACCGGGGAGCTGTTTTTT. Translating it yields CASSLGSSGSTGELFF. The chain has TRBV13 and TRBJ2-2; 10 bases match TRBD2. V shed 0 bases, J shed 4 bases, and the junction held 2 bases outside the gene matches. CDR1 PRHDT and CDR2 FYEKMQ come from the germline V gene (reference sequence). The CDR3 runs to 16 residues.

This clone came up a few times. V is TRBV6-5 and J is TRBJ2-2, with TRBD1 as a possible D gene (7 bases). The V end lost 6 bases, the J end lost 5 bases, and 16 bases lay between the germline ends. The CDR3 length is 15 residues. CDR1 is MNHEY, CDR2 SVGAGI, per germline. The CDR3 reads CASREGAGLTGELFF. For the CDR3, the DNA is TGTGCCAGCAGGGAGGGGGCAGGGTTGACCGGGGAGCTGTTTTTT.

This clone was observed a single time. V usage is TRBV24-1 and J usage is TRBJ1-3; unclear D gene. The CDR3 loop spans 12 amino acids. CDR1 is KGHDR, CDR2 SFDVKD, per germline. The V gene lost 3 bases and the J gene lost 13 bases, with 12 bases spanning the gap. The CDR3 protein is CATSDGGHEIYF. The CDR3 nucleotides read TGTGCCACCAGTGATGGTGGGCATGAGATATATTTT.

This clone was picked up one time. The rearrangement uses TRBV28 and TRBJ1-2; D not resolved. The CDR3 contains 14 residues. V lost 6 bases, J lost 5 bases, and 16 bases lay in between. Germline V gene lookup returns CDR1 MDHEN and CDR2 SYDVKM. This chain's CDR3 is CASRGIQEAYGYTF. Here the CDR3 DNA reads TGTGCCAGCAGGGGTATTCAAGAGGCATATGGCTACACCTTC.

This clone appeared a single time. The rearrangement joins TRBV6-5 to TRBJ1-5; tentative D call: TRBD1 (5 bases). Trimming pared 5 bases from V and 5 bases from J, leaving 10 bases between. The CDR3 sequence is 13 residues long. In germline, CDR1 is MNHEY, CDR2 SVGAGI. CDR3 region: CASSPVGDQPQHF. In DNA form, the CDR3 reads TGTGCCAGCAGTCCAGTAGGGGATCAGCCCCAGCATTTT.

The chain recombines TRBV12-3 or TRBV12-4 with TRBJ1-2; D not certain. The ends were cut back, 2 bases at V and 6 bases at J, with 4 bases in the middle. CDR3 length equals 11 residues. The CDR3 here is CASSLRDGYTF. The DNA for the CDR3 is TGTGCCAGCAGTTTACGGGATGGCTACACCTTC.

V usage is TRBV6-2 or TRBV6-3 and J usage is TRBJ2-7; 7 nucleotides align to TRBD2. The CDR3 has 13 amino acids. Germline CDR1 and CDR2: MNHEY and SVGEGT. V was pared by 1 base and J by 3 bases, with 0 bases of the junction left unmatched. The CDR3 bases are TGTGCCAGCAGTTACTGGACTAGCTACGAGCAGTACTTC. Protein product: CASSYWTSYEQYF.

This sequence joins TRBV27 and TRBJ1-5; TRBD1 matches at 7 bases. J was trimmed by 4 bases and V by 5 bases; bases with no gene match: 8. The germline V gene encodes CDR1 MNHEY and CDR2 SMNVEV (reference sequence). The CDR3 is 15 residues long. The CDR3 DNA sequence: TGTGCCAGCAGTCGGACCACAGGGGTAAATCAGCCCCAGCATTTT. Residues: CASSRTTGVNQPQHF.

The rearrangement uses TRBV5-1 and TRBJ2-5; 12 nucleotides align to TRBD2. Germline trimming cut 0 bases from V and 9 bases from J; bases unmatched to any gene: 6. The CDR3 has 15 amino acids. Germline V gives CDR1 SGHRS, CDR2 YFSETQ. The CDR3 loop reads CASSLAALAGGPQYF. The CDR3 DNA follows: TGCGCCAGCAGCTTGGCCGCACTAGCGGGGGGCCCCCAGTACTTC.

The rearrangement links TRBV7-2 to TRBJ2-3, with 8 positions matching TRBD2. Trimming at V came to 2 bases and at J to 4 bases, leaving 11 bases not matched to a gene. The germline V gene has CDR1 SGHTA and CDR2 FQGNSA. The CDR3 runs 17 residues. The CDR3 loop reads CASSLSIAGRRADTQYF. CDR3 sequence (DNA): TGTGCCAGCAGCTTATCTATAGCGGGAAGAAGGGCAGATACGCAGTATTTT. Together with reference TRBV7-2 and TRBJ2-3, the CDR3 gives the full variable domain: GAGVSQSPSNKVTEKGKDVELRCDPISGHTALYWYRQSLGQGLEFLIYFQGNSAPDKSGLPSDRFSAERTGGSVSTLTIQRTQQEDSAVYLCASSLSIAGRRADTQYFGPGTRLTVL.

The chain joins TRBV6-1 to TRBJ1-5; D remains unclear. V was clipped by 1 base and J by 3 bases, with 10 bases between them. Germline CDR1 MNHNS, CDR2 SASEGT. This CDR3 has 15 residues. CDR3 region: CASSEVLGSNQPQHF. CDR3 sequence (DNA): TGTGCCAGCAGTGAAGTCCTCGGGTCCAATCAGCCCCAGCATTTT.

This rearrangement joins TRBV5-1 to TRBJ1-1; 8 bases are a match to TRBD1. The CDR3 covers 15 residues. V gave up 5 bases and J gave up 1 base; unmatched junction bases: 7. Germline values: CDR1 SGHRS, CDR2 YFSETQ. CDR3 in DNA: TGCGCCAGCAGTGGGACAGGTGCCCCGAACACTGAAGCTTTCTTT. Protein: CASSGTGAPNTEAFF.

CDR3 DNA: TGTGCCAGCACTAGGACAGGATTGAACTATGGCTACACCTTC. Amino acid sequence: CASTRTGLNYGYTF. The chain carries TRBV6-5 and TRBJ1-2, with TRBD1 matching over 7 bases. The CDR3 sequence is 14 residues long. Germline loops: CDR1 MNHEY, CDR2 SVGAGI. Trimming removed 7 bases from V and 2 bases from J; junction bases left unmatched: 7.

J is TRBJ2-7 and V is TRBV7-9; 11 bases line up with TRBD1. CDR1 is SEHNR and CDR2 is FQNEAQ in the germline V gene (reference sequence). This CDR3 spans 16 amino acids. Trimming removed 3 bases from V and 5 bases from J; junction bases left unmatched: 9. This chain's CDR3 is CASSLRRGQGGDEQYF. DNA for the CDR3: TGTGCCAGCAGCTTGCGAAGGGGACAGGGGGGGGACGAGCAGTACTTC. The full variable domain, with the rest looked up from reference TRBV7-9 and TRBJ2-7, is DTGVSQNPRHKITKRGQNVTFRCDPISEHNRLYWYRQTLGQGPEFLTYFQNEAQLEKSRLLSDRFSAERPKGSFSTLEIQRTEQGDSAMYLCASSLRRGQGGDEQYFGPGTRLTVT.